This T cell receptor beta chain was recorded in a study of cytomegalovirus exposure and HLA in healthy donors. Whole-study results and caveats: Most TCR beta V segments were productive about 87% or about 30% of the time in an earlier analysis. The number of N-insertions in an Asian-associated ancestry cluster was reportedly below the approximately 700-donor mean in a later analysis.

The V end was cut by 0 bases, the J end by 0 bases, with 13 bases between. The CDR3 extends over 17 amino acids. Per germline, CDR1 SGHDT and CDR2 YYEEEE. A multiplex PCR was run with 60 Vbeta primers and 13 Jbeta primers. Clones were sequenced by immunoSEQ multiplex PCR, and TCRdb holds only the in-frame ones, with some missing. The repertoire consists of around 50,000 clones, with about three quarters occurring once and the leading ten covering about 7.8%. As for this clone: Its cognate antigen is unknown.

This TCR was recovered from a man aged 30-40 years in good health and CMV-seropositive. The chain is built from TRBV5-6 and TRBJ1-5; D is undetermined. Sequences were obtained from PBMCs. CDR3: CASSLAKLRHSNQPQHF. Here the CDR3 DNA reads TGTGCCAGCAGCTTGGCCAAATTGCGGCATAGCAATCAGCCCCAGCATTTT.